This T cell receptor (beta chain) was sequenced during a study of cytomegalovirus exposure and HLA in healthy donors (TCRdb year 2017). The study in broad terms: An earlier analysis of a few hundred of the donors reported 276 Gb of sequence data and 95 million to 120 million unique TCR beta sequences obtained from about 200 million T cells. An early release covering just under 650 HLA-typed donors comprised about 300 gigabases of sequencing data and roughly 86 million unique TCR sequences. The genetic ancestry cluster associated with self-reported Caucasian donors included over 65% of the roughly 360 genotyped donors. The aim of the study was to test whether cataloging public T cell receptors could identify signatures of past pathogen exposure. The study used immunosequencing to profile the T cell repertoires of 600 to 850 subjects and linked those repertoires to cytomegalovirus serostatus. Along with the approximately 700-subject first cohort, a separate validation cohort of roughly 110 different subjects was used. To predict cytomegalovirus infection status, the study combined high-throughput TCR immunosequencing, statistical association of individual TCRs with disease status, and machine learning. A later analysis re-analyzed previously published TCR beta repertoires from roughly 600 donors and added high-resolution HLA genotyping to study TCR occurrence patterns. The later analysis used no new phenotypic data to find candidate immune exposures, relying instead on TCR beta sequences and their occurrence across donors. An earlier analysis of about 620 of the donors applied high-throughput TCR beta sequencing to assess whether each TCR beta V gene segment acted as functional or pseudogenic. Alongside the repertoire data, information on donor age, sex, ethnicity and CMV serostatus was compiled. A later genetic analysis used genome-wide SNP genotypes for about 65% of the 666 donors, treating that subset as a discovery cohort. Every repertoire in the discovery cohort had been generated on one and the same sequencing platform. Class I and class II HLA loci were covered by the typing at four-digit resolution. Typing coverage varied by locus: roughly 620-640 donors for A, B, C, DRB1 and DQB1; approximately 500 for DQA1; some 610 for DPA1; roughly 450 for DPB1. Because of strong linkage in the cohort, roughly five DR-DQ haplotypes were treated as single units for association and clustering. Among 398 genotyped donors of the cohort, an average of approximately 240,000 unique TCR beta nucleotide sequences was sequenced per donor, of which about 18% were non-productive.

Comment on this clone: Its antigen target is currently unknown. No much larger clone exists at a distance of one base, and base qualities are not known.

Libraries were constructed by the immunoSEQ multiplex PCR assay. For the multiplex PCR, a mixture combining 60 forward primers for TCR Vbeta segments and 13 reverse primers for TCR Jbeta segments was used. The CDR3 region of rearranged TCR beta genes was amplified from genomic DNA by a multiplex PCR assay. The amplified TCR beta libraries were sequenced on the Illumina HiSeq System as 87-base-pair reads. The authors' pipeline ran thus. A later analysis counted about 80 million unique TCR beta chains across the 700 or so repertoires, and about 10 million of these chains were shared by at least two donors. A nearest-neighbor algorithm error-corrected the raw reads and collapsed the reads into unique sequences, merging closely related sequences to remove PCR and sequencing errors. V, D and J gene segments were assigned by aligning CDR3 sequences to IMGT reference sequences. For a sequence to be retained, a match of at least six nucleotides to both a V gene segment and a J gene segment was required. Rearrangements were called productive when the CDR3 lacked stop codons and stayed in frame with V and J; all others were non-productive. CDR3 was defined by IMGT convention, running from the second conserved V-encoded cysteine to the conserved J-encoded phenylalanine. The earlier analysis of 587 of the donors excluded sequences that lacked an unambiguous match to a single V gene segment. In an earlier analysis of roughly 500 of the donors, V segments were called functional above 56.7% productive rearrangements and were called segregating when the between-donor standard deviation exceeded 5%. To diagnose cytomegalovirus status from the catalog of TCR beta chain sequences, a statistical classification framework was built. In a later analysis, TCR nucleotide sequences were compared against IMGT/GENE-DB human TR gene sequences so that V and J genes could be assigned. Using the TCRdist pipeline, a later analysis assigned CDR3 sequences along with most-parsimonious VDJ recombination scenarios. A later analysis defined each TCR beta chain by its CDR3 amino acid sequence plus V-gene family, and excluded reads lacking a unique V-gene family. A later analysis removed 592 highly shared, low-generation-probability nucleotide sequences to deal with suspected cross-contamination and a sequencing artifact. A later analysis calculated a clonal expansion index for each public chain from normalized within-repertoire ranks of inferred template counts. In a later analysis, generation probabilities were computed using a VDJ recombination model fitted to out-of-frame rearrangements, and the results were checked against IGoR. A later analysis scored TCR-TCR, TCR-HLA and TCR-CMV co-occurrence with hypergeometric tests, applying a repertoire-size bias correction to TCR pairs. False discovery rates were estimated in a later analysis by permuting HLA or CMV assignments 20 times. A later analysis grouped co-occurring TCRs with DBSCAN, adding TCRdist sequence similarity when clustering within HLA-allele-positive subsets. For co-occurrence clustering, repertoires with fewer than 30,000 or more than 120,000 public chains were excluded, along with four to six repertoires with anomalous nucleotide sharing. The clones in this table, taken by TCRdb from immuneACCESS, are in-frame only. Not every clone is retained; where verified, under half of the shortfall comes from an unresolved V gene, and the cause of the rest is unknown. That table furnishes V, J and clone size, whereas the DNA furnished D and trimming. The sample records under 90,000 clones, roughly 80% of which are singletons. The top ten hold around 2% of the sample.

There are 15 amino acids in the CDR3, from cysteine to phenylalanine inclusive. CDR3 DNA is the only sequence kept; it has 45 bases, read in frame from the first base. V is pruned by 4 bases and J by 6 bases, leaving 5 bases of the junction without a gene match. CDR1 and CDR2 were assigned from the germline V gene as SGDLS and YYNGEE. In total, 666 healthy bone marrow donors made up the cohort. At the time of sampling, every cohort member was nominally healthy, though immune exposures that went unrecorded were likely present. The donor was CMV seronegative and belonged to the group of around 350 seronegative cohort members. Every donor gave a peripheral blood sample, and the peripheral blood mononuclear cells from that sample were used for TCR beta sequencing. The Qiagen DNeasy Blood Extraction Kit was used to extract genomic DNA from the blood cell samples. Results and caveats for the whole study, not just this receptor: According to a later analysis, most CMV-associated TCR beta chains appeared to be HLA-restricted, and the HLA associations seemed to be driven largely by CMV exposure. The study listed 150 to 200 TCR beta chains as associated with cytomegalovirus. Most TCR sequences were observed very rarely across donors, whereas some public TCRs were present in many individuals. A later analysis found that TCR association rates varied across HLA loci, with DRB1 alleles showing the most associated TCRs and HLA-C alleles the fewest. In a later genetic analysis, a missense DCLRE1C variant was associated with V-gene and J-gene trimming of TCR beta chains, and the association was replicated in an independent cohort. Sequencing depth was assumed to be roughly uniform across donors in the presence/absence analyses, though that assumption may not hold. Because some donors lacked HLA typing at each locus, the association tests relied only on the typed subset. In this cohort, only TCR beta chains were sequenced, and detectable features were limited by the absence of alpha or paired-chain data. The sequencing pipeline was judged likely to have produced a cluster of highly shared sequence variants as a technical artifact. It was suggested by the authors that the approach could potentially be generalized to other disease states and immunological phenotypes. In an earlier analysis of roughly 560 of the donors, most TCR beta V segments were observed in productive rearrangements about 90% or about 30% of the time, broadly matching IMGT annotations. Some IMGT-functional V segments, including TRBV6-2 and TRBV6-3, could not be told apart with the 87-base-pair reads, so those segments were excluded. At a false discovery rate of 0.05, a later analysis linked 16,951 TCR beta sequences to specific HLA alleles. Because counts were too low, roughly 16 rarely observed V segments, including chromosome 9 orphons, were excluded from the earlier analysis of several hundred of the donors. When HLA alleles, especially DR and DQ, strongly co-occurred, TCR associations were difficult to assign to individual alleles. The classifier was reported to diagnose cytomegalovirus status with high specificity and sensitivity in both the original cohort and the validation cohort. Immune exposure information for the cohort was limited to CMV serostatus. A further reported finding was that TCR beta sequences accurately predicted the HLA-A and HLA-B alleles for most subjects in the first cohort. In vitro tests confirmed that a few of the cytomegalovirus-associated TCR beta chains recognize cytomegalovirus antigens. Linkage disequilibrium might explain the correlated functional status among segregating V segments, but an unknown experimental factor could not be excluded. In a later analysis, HLA-associated TCR beta chains were found to be more clonally expanded and to have lower generation probabilities than equally common non-associated chains. A later genetic analysis reported fewer N-insertions in productive TCRs among donors in an Asian-associated ancestry cluster than the roughly 640-donor mean. A later analysis reported that several top co-occurrence clusters appeared linked to parvovirus B19, influenza, CMV and Epstein-Barr virus.

Material for sequencing was PBMCs. This TCR was sampled from a man in his forties in good health and CMV-seronegative. The chain is made from TRBV9 and TRBJ1-6, with 9 middle bases fitting TRBD1. CDR3 loop: CASSRSGQGNSPLHF. The sequence in DNA is TGTGCCAGCAGCAGATCGGGACAGGGTAATTCACCCCTCCACTTT.